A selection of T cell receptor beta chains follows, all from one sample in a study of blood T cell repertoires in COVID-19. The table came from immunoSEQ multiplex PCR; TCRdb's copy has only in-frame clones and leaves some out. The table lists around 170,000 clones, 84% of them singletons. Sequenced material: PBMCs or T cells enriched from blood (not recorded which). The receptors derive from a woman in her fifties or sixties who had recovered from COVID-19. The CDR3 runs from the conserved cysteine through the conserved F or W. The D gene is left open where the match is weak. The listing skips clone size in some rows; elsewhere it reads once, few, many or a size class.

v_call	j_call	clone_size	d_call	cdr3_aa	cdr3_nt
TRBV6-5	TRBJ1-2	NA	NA	CASHRGATSNYGYTF	TGTGCCAGCCACCGTGGGGCGACGAGTAACTATGGCTACACCTTC
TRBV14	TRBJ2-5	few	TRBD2	CASSQELAASQYF	TGTGCCAGCAGCCAAGAACTAGCGGCGTCCCAGTACTTC
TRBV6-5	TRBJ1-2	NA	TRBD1	CASSYSGQGASYTF	TGTGCCAGCAGTTACTCGGGACAGGGGGCGAGCTACACCTTC
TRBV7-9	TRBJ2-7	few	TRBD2	CASSKLAGGDSEQYF	TGTGCCAGCAGCAAACTAGCGGGAGGGGACTCCGAGCAGTACTTC
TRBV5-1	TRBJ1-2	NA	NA	CASSLDRGGDGYTF	TGCGCCAGCAGCTTGGACCGGGGAGGAGATGGCTACACCTTC
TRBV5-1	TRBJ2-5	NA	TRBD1	CASSGGTGGYQETQYF	TGCGCCAGCAGCGGAGGGACAGGGGGATACCAAGAGACCCAGTACTTC
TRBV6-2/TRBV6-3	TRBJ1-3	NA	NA	CASSYADLRGAGNTIYF	TGTGCCAGCAGTTACGCGGACCTACGGGGGGCTGGAAACACCATATATTTT
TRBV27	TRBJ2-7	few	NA	CASSARDASKQYF	TGTGCCAGCAGTGCGCGGGACGCATCAAAGCAGTACTTC
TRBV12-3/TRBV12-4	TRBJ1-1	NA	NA	CASSLGGFEAFF	TGTGCCAGCAGTCTCGGGGGGTTTGAAGCTTTCTTT
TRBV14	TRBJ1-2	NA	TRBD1	CASSQEEGTGGLIDGYTF	TGTGCCAGCAGCCAAGAAGAGGGGACAGGGGGCCTAATCGATGGCTACACCTTC
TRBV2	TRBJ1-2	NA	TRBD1	CASSGQGNYGYTF	TGTGCCAGCAGCGGACAGGGGAACTATGGCTACACCTTC
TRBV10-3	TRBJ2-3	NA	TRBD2	CAISGTSRDTQYF	TGTGCCATCAGTGGGACTAGCCGAGATACGCAGTATTTT
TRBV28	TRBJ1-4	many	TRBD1	CASSSLFGTGEVVEEKLFF	TGTGCCAGCAGTTCCCTATTTGGGACAGGGGAAGTCGTCGAGGAAAAACTGTTTTTT
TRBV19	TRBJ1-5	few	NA	CASSSGQRSNQPQHF	TGTGCCAGTAGTTCTGGACAGAGAAGCAATCAGCCCCAGCATTTT
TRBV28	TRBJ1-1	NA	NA	CATIRGGNMNTEAFF	TGTGCCACCATACGGGGCGGGAACATGAACACTGAAGCTTTCTTT
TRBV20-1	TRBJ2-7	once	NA	CSARSGHEQYF	TGCAGTGCTAGGTCAGGTCACGAGCAGTACTTC